This T cell receptor beta chain was retrieved from a study of T cells in Graves' hyperthyroidism and ophthalmopathy. Study results and limitations: Ophthalmopathy onset followed model prediction by a median approximately 7 months.

The source material, RNA transcripts, was used to amplify TCR beta CDR3 regions. Primed by the HTBI set, a first-round RT-PCR was run on the TCR CDR3. TCRdb recomputed calls from the multiplex PCR reads with MiXCR, one row per CDR3 protein. Of 600,000 to 750,000 distinct CDR3 sequences listed, 15% to 20% are singletons. Newly diagnosed hyperthyroidism patients aged 18 to 65 years had disease lasting under 2 months. Germline V gene sequence: CDR1 LGHNT, CDR2 FRNRAP. CDR3 length: 13 residues. Between the trimmed V and J ends, which lost 1 base and 5 bases, there was a span of 9 bases. This clonotype appeared many times. Its target is unknown.

This receptor was taken from a man in his fifties with Graves' hyperthyroidism. The chain uses TRBV12-5 and TRBJ2-7; D may be TRBD2 (5 bases). The sample comprised blood. The CDR3 loop reads CASGLDAGHEQYF. CDR3 nucleotide sequence: TGTGCTAGTGGTTTGGACGCGGGCCACGAGCAGTACTTC.